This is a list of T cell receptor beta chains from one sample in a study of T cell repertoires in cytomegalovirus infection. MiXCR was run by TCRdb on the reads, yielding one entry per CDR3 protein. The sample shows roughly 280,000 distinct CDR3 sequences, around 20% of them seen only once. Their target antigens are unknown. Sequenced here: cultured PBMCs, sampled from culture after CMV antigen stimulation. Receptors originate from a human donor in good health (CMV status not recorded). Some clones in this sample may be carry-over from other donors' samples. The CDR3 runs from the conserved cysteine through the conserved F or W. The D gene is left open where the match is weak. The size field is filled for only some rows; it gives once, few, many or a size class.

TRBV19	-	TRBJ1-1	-	CASSTDSRTEAFF	TGTGCCAGTAGTACAGACTCCCGCACTGAAGCTTTCTTT
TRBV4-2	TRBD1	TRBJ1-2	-	CASTRQGYYGYTF	TGTGCCAGCACCCGACAGGGATACTATGGCTACACCTTC
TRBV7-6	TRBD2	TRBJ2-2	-	CASSLLAGGHATGELFF	TGTGCCAGCAGCTTGCTAGCGGGAGGCCACGCCACCGGGGAGCTGTTTTTT
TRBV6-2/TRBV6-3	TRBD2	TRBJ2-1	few	CASSYSGTSGYNEQFF	TGTGCCAGCAGTTACTCCGGGACTAGCGGATACAATGAGCAGTTCTTC
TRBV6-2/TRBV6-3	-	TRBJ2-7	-	CASSYQIEQYF	TGTGCCAGCAGTTATCAAATTGAACAGTACTTC
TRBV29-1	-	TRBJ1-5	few	CSVAGQGQPQHF	TGCAGCGTTGCGGGCCAAGGTCAGCCCCAGCATTTT
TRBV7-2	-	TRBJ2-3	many	CASSSRAEGDTQYF	TGTGCCAGCAGCTCGCGAGCGGAGGGGGATACGCAGTATTTT
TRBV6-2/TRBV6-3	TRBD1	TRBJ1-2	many	CASSTRQGAENYGYTF	TGTGCCAGCTCAACACGACAGGGGGCTGAAAACTATGGCTACACCTTC
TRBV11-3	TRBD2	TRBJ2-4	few	CASSLDSSGIAKNIQYF	TGTGCCAGCAGCTTAGATTCCAGCGGGATAGCCAAAAACATTCAGTACTTC
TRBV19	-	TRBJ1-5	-	CASQYVVTGNQPQHF	TGTGCCAGCCAGTATGTCGTCACAGGGAATCAGCCCCAGCATTTT
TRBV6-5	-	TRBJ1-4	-	CASSRNVWDEKLFF	TGTGCCAGCAGTCGGAACGTATGGGATGAAAAACTGTTTTTT
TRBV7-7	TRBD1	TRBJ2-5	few	CASSLDDRVATQYF	TGTGCTAGCAGCTTAGACGACAGGGTTGCGACCCAGTACTTC
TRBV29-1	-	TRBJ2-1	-	CSVENTVEQFF	TGCAGCGTTGAAAACACCGTTGAGCAGTTCTTC
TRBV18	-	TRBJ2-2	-	CASSPRRYGELFF	TGTGCCAGCTCACCAAGGCGTTACGGGGAGCTGTTTTTT
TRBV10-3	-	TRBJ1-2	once	CAIGELGTGYTF	TGTGCCATCGGAGAGTTGGGGACTGGCTACACCTTC
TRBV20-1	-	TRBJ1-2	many	CSAIVAAGGYGYTF	TGCAGTGCTATAGTCGCGGCGGGGGGGTATGGCTACACCTTC
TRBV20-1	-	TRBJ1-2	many	CSARAAAVHYGYTF	TGCAGTGCTAGAGCAGCTGCAGTACACTATGGCTACACCTTC
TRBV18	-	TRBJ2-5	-	CASSPPGTSQETQYF	TGTGCCAGCTCACCACCGGGAACTTCCCAAGAGACCCAGTACTTC
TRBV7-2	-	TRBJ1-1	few	CASSFGGPNTEAFF	TGTGCCAGCAGCTTCGGGGGACCGAACACTGAAGCTTTCTTT
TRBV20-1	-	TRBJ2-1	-	CSARSKPRFF	TGCAGTGCTAGGAGTAAACCACGGTTCTTC
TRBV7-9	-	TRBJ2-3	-	CASSDRGPDTQYF	TGTGCCAGCAGCGACCGGGGGCCAGATACGCAGTATTTT
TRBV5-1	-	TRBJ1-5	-	CASSEGTGANQPQHF	TGCGCCAGCAGCGAGGGAACGGGGGCAAATCAGCCCCAGCATTTT
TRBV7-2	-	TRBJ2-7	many	CASSLEGQGPYEQYF	TGTGCCAGCAGCTTAGAGGGGCAGGGACCTTACGAGCAGTACTTC
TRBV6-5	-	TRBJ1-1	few	CASSSDSEAFF	TGTGCCAGCAGTTCCGACAGTGAAGCTTTCTTT
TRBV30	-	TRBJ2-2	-	CAWSGSIGTGELFF	TGTGCCTGGAGTGGCTCTATAGGCACCGGGGAGCTGTTTTTT
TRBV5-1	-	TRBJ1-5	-	CASSLLGYQPQHF	TGCGCCAGCAGCTTGTTGGGGTATCAGCCCCAGCATTTT
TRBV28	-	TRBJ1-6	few	CASSLRERNSPLHF	TGTGCCAGCAGTTTAAGGGAACGGAATTCACCCCTCCACTTT
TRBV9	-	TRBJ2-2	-	CASAKAFGATGELFF	TGTGCCAGCGCTAAGGCCTTTGGTGCCACCGGGGAGCTGTTTTTT
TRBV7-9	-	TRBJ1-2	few	CASSPEGAYYGYTF	TGTGCCAGCAGCCCGGAGGGAGCTTACTATGGCTACACCTTC
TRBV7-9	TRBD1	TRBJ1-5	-	CASSLGTGGRNQPQHF	TGTGCCAGCAGCCTTGGGACAGGGGGGAGAAATCAGCCCCAGCATTTT
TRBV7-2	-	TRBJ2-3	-	CASRLPVAHSPDTQYF	TGTGCCAGCAGGCTCCCAGTGGCCCATTCCCCAGATACGCAGTATTTT
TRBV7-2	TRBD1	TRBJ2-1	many	CASSAGQGSYNEQFF	TGTGCCAGCAGCGCTGGACAGGGGTCGTACAATGAGCAGTTCTTC
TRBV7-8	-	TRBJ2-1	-	CASSSHGSSYNEQFF	TGTGCCAGCAGCTCCCACGGGAGCTCCTACAATGAGCAGTTCTTC
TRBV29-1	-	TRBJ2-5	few	CSASQLQETQYF	TGCAGCGCATCACAGCTTCAAGAGACCCAGTACTTC
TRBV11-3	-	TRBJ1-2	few	CASSSRTDIYGYTF	TGTGCCAGCAGCTCGAGGACAGATATCTATGGCTACACCTTC
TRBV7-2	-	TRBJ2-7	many	CASSLATGLQKYF	TGTGCCAGCAGCTTAGCCACAGGGTTACAGAAGTACTTC
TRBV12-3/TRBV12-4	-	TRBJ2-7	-	CASRQGSRSQYF	TGTGCCAGCAGGCAGGGTAGTAGGTCGCAGTACTTC
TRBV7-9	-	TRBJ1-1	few	CASRLSTAEAFF	TGTGCCAGCAGGTTGAGTACAGCTGAAGCTTTCTTT
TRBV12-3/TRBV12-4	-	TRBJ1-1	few	CASSLIAYPPEAFF	TGTGCCAGCAGTTTGATAGCTTATCCCCCTGAAGCTTTCTTT
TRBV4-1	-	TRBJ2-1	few	CASSQDVKTPGQFF	TGTGCCAGCAGCCAAGATGTTAAAACCCCAGGGCAGTTCTTC
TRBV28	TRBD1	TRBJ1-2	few	CASSYTADRGHGYTF	TGTGCCAGCAGCTATACCGCGGACAGGGGGCATGGCTACACCTTC
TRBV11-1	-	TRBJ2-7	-	CASSGDLFEQYF	TGTGCCAGCAGCGGAGACCTGTTCGAGCAGTACTTC
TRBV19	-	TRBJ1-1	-	CASSMQGWDTEAFF	TGTGCCAGTAGTATGCAGGGATGGGACACTGAAGCTTTCTTT
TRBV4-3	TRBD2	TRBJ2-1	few	CASSQDSAGGEQFF	TGCGCCAGCAGCCAAGATTCGGCGGGAGGCGAGCAGTTCTTC
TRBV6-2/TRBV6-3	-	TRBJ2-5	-	CASRPITGYQETQYF	TGTGCCAGCAGGCCTATAACAGGGTACCAAGAGACCCAGTACTTC
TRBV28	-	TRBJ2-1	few	CASSSDGLIYNEQFF	TGTGCCAGCAGTTCCGATGGACTAATCTACAATGAGCAGTTCTTC
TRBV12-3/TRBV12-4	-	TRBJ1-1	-	CASSFSDVNTEAFF	TGTGCCAGCAGTTTTTCTGACGTTAACACTGAAGCTTTCTTT
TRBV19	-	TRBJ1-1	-	CASIGSFIPEAFF	TGTGCCAGTATCGGCAGTTTCATTCCTGAAGCTTTCTTT
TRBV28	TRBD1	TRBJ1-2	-	CASRTGGNYGYTF	TGTGCCAGCAGGACAGGGGGCAACTATGGCTACACCTTC
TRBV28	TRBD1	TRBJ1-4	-	CASRGTAEKLFF	TGTGCCAGCAGAGGGACAGCTGAAAAACTGTTTTTT
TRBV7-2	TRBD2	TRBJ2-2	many	CASSSERLAGGTGELFF	TGTGCCAGCAGCTCGGAGAGACTAGCGGGAGGGACCGGGGAGCTGTTTTTT
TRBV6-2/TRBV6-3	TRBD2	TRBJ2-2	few	CASTHSGTSGRQELFF	TGTGCCAGCACCCACTCCGGGACTAGCGGGAGGCAGGAGCTGTTTTTT
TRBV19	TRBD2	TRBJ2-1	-	CASRGTSGSIRDEQFF	TGTGCCAGTAGGGGGACTAGCGGGAGTATTCGAGATGAGCAGTTCTTC
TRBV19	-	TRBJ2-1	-	CASSILDKYNEQFF	TGTGCCAGTAGTATTCTAGACAAATACAATGAGCAGTTCTTC
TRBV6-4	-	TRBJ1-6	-	CASSDSTGNNSPLHF	TGTGCCAGCAGTGACTCGACGGGAAATAATTCACCCCTCCACTTT
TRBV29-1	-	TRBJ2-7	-	CSVEDRGSGRYYEQYF	TGCAGCGTTGAAGATCGGGGTTCCGGACGGTACTACGAGCAGTACTTC